This T cell receptor (beta chain) derives from a study of type 1 regulatory T cells (TCRdb year 2021). In the study overall: The study characterized an in vitro protocol that generated a Tr1-enriched, alloantigen-specific CD4 T cell product named T-allo10. T-allo10 was being evaluated clinically in patients with hematological malignancies who were receiving allogeneic hematopoietic stem cell transplantation. Results the study describes overall, beyond this receptor: Tr1 cells showed a more restricted TCR repertoire than non-Tr1 cells, which the study interpreted as alloantigen-induced clonal expansion.

About this clonotype: The specificity of this receptor is unknown. Per-base quality was not reported, and no clone a single base away is much larger than it.

TCRdb shows the sequencer as Illumina MiSeq. TCRdb reworked the public reads: Q25 trimming with fastp, MiXCR clone assembly, productive beta chains retained. Every entry covers one CDR3 protein and lists the most common genes and DNA from its rows. Recorded for this sample are more than 60,000 distinct CDR3 sequences; around 49% of them occurred a single time. About 2.1% of the sample is in the top ten clones. Reading from cysteine to phenylalanine, the CDR3 counts 15 amino acids. Just the 45-base CDR3 DNA is kept, in frame starting at base 1. Cut back by 4 bases and 3 bases, the V and J ends lie 16 bases apart. The germline V gene sets CDR1 to SGHRS and CDR2 to YFSETQ.

The source material was cultured non-Tr1 T cells, either the whole culture or a sorted T cell fraction (not recorded which). The cell subset or site tag for this specimen amounts to: non-Tr1 population from the T-allo10 product. The TCR sequence derives from a human donor in good health. This chain joins TRBV5-1 to TRBJ2-5; 6 matching bases give a weak D call of TRBD2. For the CDR3, the sequence is CASSRTGDPEETQYF. In nucleotide form, the sequence is TGCGCCAGCAGCCGGACGGGGGACCCCGAAGAGACCCAGTACTTC.